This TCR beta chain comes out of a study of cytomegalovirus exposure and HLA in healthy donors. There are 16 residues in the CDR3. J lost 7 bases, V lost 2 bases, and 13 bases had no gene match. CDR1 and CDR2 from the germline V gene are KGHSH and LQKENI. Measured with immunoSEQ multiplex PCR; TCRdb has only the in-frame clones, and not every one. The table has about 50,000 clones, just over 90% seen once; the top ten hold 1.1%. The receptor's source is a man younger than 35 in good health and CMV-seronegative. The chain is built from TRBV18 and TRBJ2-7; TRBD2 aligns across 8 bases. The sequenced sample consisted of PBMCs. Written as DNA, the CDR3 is TGTGCCAGCTCACCAATTACAACTAGCGGCCCTGGAGAGCAGTACTTC. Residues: CASSPITTSGPGEQYF.